Listed below are T cell receptor beta chains from one sample, sequenced in a study of T-cell memory formation after mild COVID-19. Using its own MiXCR run on the 5' RACE reads, TCRdb lists one record per CDR3 protein. In the table there are roughly 130,000 distinct CDR3 sequences, about a sixth of which are singletons. Sequenced input: PBMCs or a T cell subset sorted from them (not recorded which). The source is a young man who had mild COVID-19 (a few samples of this study predate the infection). Cell type and time point are not known. Both conserved end residues are part of each CDR3. A D gene is named only where the DNA matches it firmly. Clone size is not always given. Where it is, it says once, few, many or a class for expanded clones.

v_call: TRBV4-3
j_call: TRBJ1-3
d_call: NA
clone_size: NA
cdr3_nt: TGCGCCAGCAGCCAGGGGGGGCAAAACACCATATATTTT
cdr3_aa: CASSQGGQNTIYF

v_call: TRBV5-1
j_call: TRBJ2-4
d_call: NA
clone_size: many
cdr3_nt: TGCGCCAGCAGGGGACTAACCGGGACAAGAAACATTCAGTACTTC
cdr3_aa: CASRGLTGTRNIQYF

v_call: TRBV20-1
j_call: TRBJ2-5
d_call: NA
clone_size: few
cdr3_nt: TGCAGTGCCCCTCATGTTCAGACCCAGTACTTC
cdr3_aa: CSAPHVQTQYF

v_call: TRBV12-3/TRBV12-4
j_call: TRBJ1-5
d_call: NA
clone_size: NA
cdr3_nt: TGTGCCAGCAGTGTACTGTACGGGTCTGGGGGCGCGATCGATCGCAATCAGCCCCAGCATTTT
cdr3_aa: CASSVLYGSGGAIDRNQPQHF

v_call: TRBV2
j_call: TRBJ1-1
d_call: TRBD1
clone_size: few
cdr3_nt: TGTGCCAGCATTATAGACAGGGACACTGAAGCTTTCTTT
cdr3_aa: CASIIDRDTEAFF

v_call: TRBV5-1
j_call: TRBJ1-2
d_call: TRBD1
clone_size: NA
cdr3_nt: TGCGCCAGCAGCTTGGACAGGGGACACTATGGCTACACCTTC
cdr3_aa: CASSLDRGHYGYTF

v_call: TRBV5-1
j_call: TRBJ2-7
d_call: NA
clone_size: NA
cdr3_nt: TGCGCCAGCAGCCCTCAGACCGGGCCCCAGGAGAAGTACTTC
cdr3_aa: CASSPQTGPQEKYF

v_call: TRBV24-1
j_call: TRBJ2-2
d_call: NA
clone_size: many
cdr3_nt: TGTGCCACCAGTGATGCCTCAAGGGACACCGGGGAGCTGTTTTTT
cdr3_aa: CATSDASRDTGELFF

v_call: TRBV28
j_call: TRBJ1-5
d_call: NA
clone_size: NA
cdr3_nt: TGTGCCAGCGGGTGGCAGGGTCGGGTGCAGCCCCAGCATTTT
cdr3_aa: CASGWQGRVQPQHF

v_call: TRBV24-1
j_call: TRBJ1-1
d_call: NA
clone_size: NA
cdr3_nt: TGTGCCACCAGTGATTTGAGGGCCGCTAGGACTTTCTTT
cdr3_aa: CATSDLRAARTFF

v_call: TRBV4-1
j_call: TRBJ2-7
d_call: TRBD2
clone_size: once
cdr3_nt: TGCGCCAGCAGCCACAGACTAGCGGGGGGCTCCAGCTCCTACGAGCAGTACTTC
cdr3_aa: CASSHRLAGGSSSYEQYF

v_call: TRBV11-2
j_call: TRBJ2-4
d_call: NA
clone_size: many
cdr3_nt: TGTGCCAGCAGCGTCGAACAGGGTAGCATTCAGTACTTC
cdr3_aa: CASSVEQGSIQYF

v_call: TRBV5-6
j_call: TRBJ1-5
d_call: TRBD1
clone_size: few
cdr3_nt: TGTGCCAGCAGCCACAGGGGGGGTCAGCCCCAGCATTTT
cdr3_aa: CASSHRGGQPQHF

v_call: TRBV9
j_call: TRBJ2-5
d_call: NA
clone_size: many
cdr3_nt: TGTGCCAGCAGCGTAAGGGATGGGTTAGGAGAGACCCAGTACTTC
cdr3_aa: CASSVRDGLGETQYF

v_call: TRBV29-1
j_call: TRBJ1-1
d_call: NA
clone_size: many
cdr3_nt: TGCAGCGTCGCGCCCGGTTTTGGGAACACTGAAGCTTTCTTT
cdr3_aa: CSVAPGFGNTEAFF

v_call: TRBV10-3
j_call: TRBJ1-2
d_call: NA
clone_size: NA
cdr3_nt: TGTGCCATCAGTGACCCGACGGGGAAGCGTGGCTACACCTTC
cdr3_aa: CAISDPTGKRGYTF

v_call: TRBV21-1
j_call: TRBJ2-3
d_call: NA
clone_size: NA
cdr3_nt: TGTGCCAGCAGCAAAGTCGGAAAGGAGTATTTT
cdr3_aa: CASSKVGKEYF

v_call: TRBV6-6
j_call: TRBJ2-2
d_call: NA
clone_size: few
cdr3_nt: TGTGCCAGCAGCTATCAGGGCCGGACCGGGGAGCTGTTTTTT
cdr3_aa: CASSYQGRTGELFF

v_call: TRBV7-2
j_call: TRBJ2-1
d_call: NA
clone_size: NA
cdr3_nt: TGTGCCAGCAGCTTAGTAAGGTGGGGGTCCTACAATGAGCAGTTCTTC
cdr3_aa: CASSLVRWGSYNEQFF

v_call: TRBV5-1
j_call: TRBJ2-1
d_call: NA
clone_size: few
cdr3_nt: TGCGCCAGCAGCTCCCAAGCCAACGGCGGGGCCTCCTACAATGAGCAGTTCTTC
cdr3_aa: CASSSQANGGASYNEQFF

v_call: TRBV5-1
j_call: TRBJ1-2
d_call: TRBD1
clone_size: few
cdr3_nt: TGCGCCAGCAGCTTGAGTTCCGGGACAGGGACGTTCTATGGCTACACCTTC
cdr3_aa: CASSLSSGTGTFYGYTF

v_call: TRBV11-2
j_call: TRBJ2-1
d_call: TRBD2
clone_size: few
cdr3_nt: TGTGCCAGCAGCGCCACGGGGGGGTTGAACAATGAGCAGTTCTTC
cdr3_aa: CASSATGGLNNEQFF

v_call: TRBV12-3/TRBV12-4
j_call: TRBJ1-5
d_call: NA
clone_size: NA
cdr3_nt: TGTGCCAGCAGTTTGAGGTGGCTCAATCAGCCCCAGCATTTT
cdr3_aa: CASSLRWLNQPQHF

v_call: TRBV11-2
j_call: TRBJ2-3
d_call: NA
clone_size: NA
cdr3_nt: TGTGCCAGCAGCTTCCGGCCGGGACTGGGAAGGGCAGATACGCAGTATTTT
cdr3_aa: CASSFRPGLGRADTQYF

v_call: TRBV2
j_call: TRBJ2-7
d_call: NA
clone_size: few
cdr3_nt: TGTGCCAGCAGATGGACCCTCCTCAGCGAGCAGTACTTC
cdr3_aa: CASRWTLLSEQYF

v_call: TRBV4-3
j_call: TRBJ2-3
d_call: NA
clone_size: NA
cdr3_nt: TGCGCCAGCAGCCAAGGGGCCGTAAGCGATACGCAGTATTTT
cdr3_aa: CASSQGAVSDTQYF

v_call: TRBV12-3/TRBV12-4
j_call: TRBJ2-5
d_call: TRBD2
clone_size: few
cdr3_nt: TGTGCCAGCAGTTTAGCGCCCGGGGGGGGTCGAGAGACCCAGTACTTC
cdr3_aa: CASSLAPGGGRETQYF

v_call: TRBV20-1
j_call: TRBJ2-1
d_call: NA
clone_size: NA
cdr3_nt: TGCAGTGCTAGACGCGGTACGGCCTACAATGAGCAGTTCTTC
cdr3_aa: CSARRGTAYNEQFF

v_call: TRBV5-1
j_call: TRBJ2-3
d_call: NA
clone_size: few
cdr3_nt: TGCGCCAGCAGCTTGGAGTTAGACTCAGATACGCAGTATTTT
cdr3_aa: CASSLELDSDTQYF

v_call: TRBV5-1
j_call: TRBJ2-5
d_call: NA
clone_size: NA
cdr3_nt: TGCGCCAGCAGCCCGCCCCAGGGACGTGGGCAAGAGACCCAGTACTTC
cdr3_aa: CASSPPQGRGQETQYF

v_call: TRBV6-5
j_call: TRBJ2-1
d_call: NA
clone_size: few
cdr3_nt: TGTGCCAGCAGTCCCCATGGCGGCTCCTACAATGAGCAGTTCTTC
cdr3_aa: CASSPHGGSYNEQFF

v_call: TRBV5-1
j_call: TRBJ2-1
d_call: NA
clone_size: many
cdr3_nt: TGCGCCAGCAGCCAGGATCCGGGACATGGGTACAATGAGCAGTTCTTC
cdr3_aa: CASSQDPGHGYNEQFF

v_call: TRBV5-1
j_call: TRBJ2-4
d_call: NA
clone_size: few
cdr3_nt: TGCGCCAGCAGCTCAGGGCAGGTCAAAAACATTCAGTACTTC
cdr3_aa: CASSSGQVKNIQYF

v_call: TRBV12-3/TRBV12-4
j_call: TRBJ2-7
d_call: TRBD1
clone_size: NA
cdr3_nt: TGTGCCAGCAGTTTCCTCAGGGGGCGAGACGAGCAGTACTTC
cdr3_aa: CASSFLRGRDEQYF

v_call: TRBV4-2
j_call: TRBJ2-5
d_call: NA
clone_size: few
cdr3_nt: TGTGCCAGCAGCCCTACTCTCCAAGAGACCCAGTACTTC
cdr3_aa: CASSPTLQETQYF

v_call: TRBV7-9
j_call: TRBJ2-1
d_call: NA
clone_size: NA
cdr3_nt: TGTGCCAGCAGCTTACGACTAAGCAACTACAATGAGCAGTTCTTC
cdr3_aa: CASSLRLSNYNEQFF

v_call: TRBV7-9
j_call: TRBJ2-3
d_call: TRBD2
clone_size: few
cdr3_nt: TGTGCCAGCAGCCTTGACAGCGGGGGACATACGCAGTATTTT
cdr3_aa: CASSLDSGGHTQYF

v_call: TRBV12-3/TRBV12-4
j_call: TRBJ1-2
d_call: NA
clone_size: NA
cdr3_nt: TGTGCCAGCAGTTTATGGGACCCCAAGGGTGGCTACACCTTC
cdr3_aa: CASSLWDPKGGYTF

v_call: TRBV4-3
j_call: TRBJ1-1
d_call: NA
clone_size: few
cdr3_nt: TGCGCCAGCAGCCAAGATCTACAGGGAGGAACTGAAGCTTTCTTT
cdr3_aa: CASSQDLQGGTEAFF

v_call: TRBV4-3
j_call: TRBJ1-4
d_call: TRBD1
clone_size: few
cdr3_nt: TGCGCCAGCAGCCAAGATCCCGACAGGGTTAACGAAAAACTGTTTTTT
cdr3_aa: CASSQDPDRVNEKLFF

v_call: TRBV7-3
j_call: TRBJ2-2
d_call: TRBD2
clone_size: NA
cdr3_nt: TGTGCCAGCAGCTTACTAGCGGTTACGAACACCGGGGAGCTGTTTTTT
cdr3_aa: CASSLLAVTNTGELFF

v_call: TRBV9
j_call: TRBJ2-4
d_call: NA
clone_size: few
cdr3_nt: TGTGCCAGCAGCGTAGATCAGGGAAACATTCAGTACTTC
cdr3_aa: CASSVDQGNIQYF

v_call: TRBV6-5
j_call: TRBJ1-6
d_call: NA
clone_size: few
cdr3_nt: TGTGCCAGCAGTTACCCGGGGGCCGGGTCACCCCTCCACTTT
cdr3_aa: CASSYPGAGSPLHF

v_call: TRBV6-1
j_call: TRBJ1-1
d_call: NA
clone_size: NA
cdr3_nt: TGTGCCAGCAGTGAACTCCAGGGCACTGAAGCTTTCTTT
cdr3_aa: CASSELQGTEAFF

v_call: TRBV5-1
j_call: TRBJ1-6
d_call: TRBD1
clone_size: NA
cdr3_nt: TGCGCCAGCAGGGACAGGGATGATTCACCCCTCCACTTT
cdr3_aa: CASRDRDDSPLHF

v_call: TRBV5-4
j_call: TRBJ1-1
d_call: TRBD1
clone_size: NA
cdr3_nt: TGTGCCAGCAGCTACCCTTCGGGACAGGGGAACACTGAAGCTTTCTTT
cdr3_aa: CASSYPSGQGNTEAFF